This T cell receptor beta chain is drawn from a study of cytomegalovirus exposure and HLA in healthy donors. Study at large: The roughly 130 validation repertoires were reported in a later analysis to have been generated on the same platform as the roughly 700 first-cohort repertoires.

Whole-study results and caveats: The authors confirmed in vitro that a few CMV-associated chains were specific for CMV antigens. The classifier reportedly diagnosed cytomegalovirus status with high specificity and sensitivity.

Profiled with immunoSEQ multiplex PCR; TCRdb holds only in-frame clones, not every one. The sample has about 250,000 clones, about 88% seen once. Points on this clone: The antigen remains undetermined.

The receptor comes from a man between 18 and 35 years old in good health and CMV-seropositive. Sequencing was performed on PBMCs.

The CDR3 is CASSVEGQAINEQFF. In nucleotides, the CDR3 is TGTGCCAGCAGCGTAGAGGGACAGGCGATCAATGAGCAGTTCTTC. V usage is TRBV9 and J usage is TRBJ2-1, with 8 bases identical to TRBD1. Germline V gene sequence: CDR1 SGDLS, CDR2 YYNGEE. The CDR3 consists of 15 residues. Trimming took 0 bases from V and 6 from J; bases not matched to a gene: 5.